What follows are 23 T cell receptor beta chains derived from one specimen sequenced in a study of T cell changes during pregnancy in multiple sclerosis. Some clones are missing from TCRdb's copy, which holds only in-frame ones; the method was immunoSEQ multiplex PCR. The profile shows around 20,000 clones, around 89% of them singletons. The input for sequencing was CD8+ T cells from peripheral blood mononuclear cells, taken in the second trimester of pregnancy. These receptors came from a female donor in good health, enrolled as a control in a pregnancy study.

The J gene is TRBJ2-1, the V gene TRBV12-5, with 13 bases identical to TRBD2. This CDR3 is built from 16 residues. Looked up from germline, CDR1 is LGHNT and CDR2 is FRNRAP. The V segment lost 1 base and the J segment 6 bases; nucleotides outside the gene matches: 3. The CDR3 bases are TGTGCTAGTGGTTTGGGACTAGCGGGAGGAGGCAATGAGCAGTTCTTC. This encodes CASGLGLAGGGNEQFF.

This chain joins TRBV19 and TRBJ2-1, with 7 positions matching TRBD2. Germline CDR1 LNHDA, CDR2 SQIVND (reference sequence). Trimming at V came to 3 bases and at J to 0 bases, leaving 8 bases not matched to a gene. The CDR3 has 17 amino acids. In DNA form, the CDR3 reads TGTGCCAGTAGTATTTCAACTAGCGTTTCCTCCTACAATGAGCAGTTCTTC. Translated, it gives CASSISTSVSSYNEQFF.

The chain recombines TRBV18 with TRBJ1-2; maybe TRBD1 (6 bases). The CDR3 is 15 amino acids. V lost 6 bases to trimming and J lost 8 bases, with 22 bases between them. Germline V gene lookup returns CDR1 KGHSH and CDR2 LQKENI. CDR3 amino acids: CASSGQPRGGWGYTF. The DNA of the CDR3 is TGTGCCAGCTCCGGACAGCCCCGAGGTGGATGGGGCTACACCTTC.

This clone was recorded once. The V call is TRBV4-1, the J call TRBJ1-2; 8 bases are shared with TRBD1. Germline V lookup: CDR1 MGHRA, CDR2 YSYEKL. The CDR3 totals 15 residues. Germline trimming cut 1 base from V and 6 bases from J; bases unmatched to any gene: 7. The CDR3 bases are TGCGCCAGCAGCCAAGCCCAGGGGGCGCCTGATGGCTACACCTTC. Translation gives CASSQAQGAPDGYTF.

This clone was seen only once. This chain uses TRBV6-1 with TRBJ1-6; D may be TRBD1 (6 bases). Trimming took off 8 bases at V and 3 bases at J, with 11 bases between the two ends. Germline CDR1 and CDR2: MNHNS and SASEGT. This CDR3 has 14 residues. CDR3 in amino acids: CASGGQDYNSPLHF. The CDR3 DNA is TGTGCCAGCGGGGGACAAGACTATAATTCACCCCTCCACTTT.

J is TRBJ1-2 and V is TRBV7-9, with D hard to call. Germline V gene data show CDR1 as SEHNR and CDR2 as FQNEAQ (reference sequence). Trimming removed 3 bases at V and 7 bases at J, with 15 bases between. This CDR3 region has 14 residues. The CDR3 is CASSLVGARGGYTF. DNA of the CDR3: TGTGCCAGCAGCTTGGTAGGAGCTCGGGGTGGCTACACCTTC.

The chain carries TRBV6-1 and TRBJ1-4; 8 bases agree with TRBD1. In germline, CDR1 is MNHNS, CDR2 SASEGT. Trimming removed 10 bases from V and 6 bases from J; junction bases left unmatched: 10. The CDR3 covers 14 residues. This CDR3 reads CATRAGGAYEKLFF. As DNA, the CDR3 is TGTGCCACCCGGGCAGGGGGCGCATATGAAAAACTGTTTTTT.

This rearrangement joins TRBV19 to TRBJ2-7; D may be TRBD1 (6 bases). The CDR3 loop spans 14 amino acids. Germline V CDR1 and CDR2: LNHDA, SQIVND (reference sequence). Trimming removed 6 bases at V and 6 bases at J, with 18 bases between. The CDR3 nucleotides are TGTGCCAGTAGCCCCTTAACAGGGTCCACCGAGCAGTACTTC. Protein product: CASSPLTGSTEQYF.

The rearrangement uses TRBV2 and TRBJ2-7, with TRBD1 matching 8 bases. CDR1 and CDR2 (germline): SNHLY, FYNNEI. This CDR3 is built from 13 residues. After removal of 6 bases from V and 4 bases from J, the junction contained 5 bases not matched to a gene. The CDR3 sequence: CASRGRDRYEQYF. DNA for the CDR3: TGTGCCAGCAGGGGACGGGACAGGTACGAGCAGTACTTC.

The CDR3 bases are TGTGCCAGCGCAGTGGGACTAGCGGGACCATCCTACGAGCAGTACTTC. Its translation: CASAVGLAGPSYEQYF. The chain joins TRBV7-8 to TRBJ2-7, with 13 bases lining up with TRBD2. Germline V CDR1 and CDR2: SGHVS, FQNEAQ. The CDR3 contains 16 residues. V gave up 8 bases and J gave up 1 base; unmatched junction bases: 8.

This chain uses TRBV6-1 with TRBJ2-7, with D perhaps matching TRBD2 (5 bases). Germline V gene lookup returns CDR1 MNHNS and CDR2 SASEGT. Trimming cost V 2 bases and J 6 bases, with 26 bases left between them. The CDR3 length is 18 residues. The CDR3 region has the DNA TGTGCCAGCAGTGAACATTTTTACGGCCCCCCCCTGGAGGTCGAGCAGTACTTC. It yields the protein CASSEHFYGPPLEVEQYF.

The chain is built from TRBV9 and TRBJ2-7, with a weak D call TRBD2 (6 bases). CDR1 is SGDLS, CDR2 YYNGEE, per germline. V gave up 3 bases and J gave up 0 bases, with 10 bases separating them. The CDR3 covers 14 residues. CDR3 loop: CASSGGTYSYEQYF. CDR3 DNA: TGTGCCAGCAGCGGGGGGACTTACTCCTACGAGCAGTACTTC.

The CDR3 DNA sequence: TGTGCCTGGGGGACTAGCGGGGGGGCTTCCTACAATGAGCAGTTCTTC. This gives the protein CAWGTSGGASYNEQFF. The chain joins TRBV30 to TRBJ2-1; 16 bases line up with TRBD2. CDR3 length: 16 residues. Germline trimming cut 5 bases from V and 1 base from J; bases unmatched to any gene: 2. Germline V gene lookup returns CDR1 GTSNPN and CDR2 SVGIG (reference sequence). Variable domain in full (rest from reference TRBV30 and TRBJ2-1): SQTIHQWPATLVQPVGSPLSLECTVEGTSNPNLYWYRQAAGRGLQLLFYSVGIGQISSEVPQNLSASRPQDRQFILSSKKLLLSDSGFYLCAWGTSGGASYNEQFFGPGTRLTVL.

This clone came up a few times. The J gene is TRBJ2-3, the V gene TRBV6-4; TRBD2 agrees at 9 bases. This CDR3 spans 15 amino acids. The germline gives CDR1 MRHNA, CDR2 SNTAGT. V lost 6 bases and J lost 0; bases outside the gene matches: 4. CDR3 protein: CASSRTSASTDTQYF. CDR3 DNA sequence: TGTGCCAGCAGCAGGACTAGCGCTAGCACAGATACGCAGTATTTT.

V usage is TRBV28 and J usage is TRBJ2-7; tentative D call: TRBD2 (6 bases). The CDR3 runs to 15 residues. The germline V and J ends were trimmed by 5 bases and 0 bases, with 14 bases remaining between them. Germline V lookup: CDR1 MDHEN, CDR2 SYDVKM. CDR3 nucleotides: TGTGCCAGCAGTATGGAGCTAGCGAGCTCCTACGAGCAGTACTTC. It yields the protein CASSMELASSYEQYF.

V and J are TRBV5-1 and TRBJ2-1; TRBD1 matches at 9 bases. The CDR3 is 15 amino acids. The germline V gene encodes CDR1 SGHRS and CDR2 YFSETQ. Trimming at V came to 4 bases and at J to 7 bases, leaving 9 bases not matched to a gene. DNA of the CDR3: TGCGCCAGCAGCCCGGGACAGGGCTTGAGGAATGAGCAGTTCTTC. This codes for CASSPGQGLRNEQFF.

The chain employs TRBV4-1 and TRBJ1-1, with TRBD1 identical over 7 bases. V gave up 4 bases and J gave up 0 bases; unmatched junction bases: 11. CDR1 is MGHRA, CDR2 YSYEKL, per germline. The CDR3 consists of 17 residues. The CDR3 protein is CASSLLTGESMNTEAFF. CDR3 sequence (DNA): TGCGCCAGCAGCCTCCTCACAGGGGAGAGCATGAACACTGAAGCTTTCTTT.

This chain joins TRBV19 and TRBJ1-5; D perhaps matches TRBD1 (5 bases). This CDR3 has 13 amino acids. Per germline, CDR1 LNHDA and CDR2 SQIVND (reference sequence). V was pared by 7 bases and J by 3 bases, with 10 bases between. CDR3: CASTQGFNQPQHF. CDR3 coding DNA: TGTGCCAGTACGCAGGGTTTCAATCAGCCCCAGCATTTT.

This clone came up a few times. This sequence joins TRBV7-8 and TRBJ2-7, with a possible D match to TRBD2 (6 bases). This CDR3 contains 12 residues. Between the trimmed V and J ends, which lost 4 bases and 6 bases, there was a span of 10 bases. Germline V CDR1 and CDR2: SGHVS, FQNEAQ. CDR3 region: CASSSNGGEQYF. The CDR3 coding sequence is TGTGCCAGCAGCTCTAACGGGGGCGAGCAGTACTTC. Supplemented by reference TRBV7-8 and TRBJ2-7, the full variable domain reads GAGVSQSPRYKVAKRGQDVALRCDPISGHVSLFWYQQALGQGPEFLTYFQNEAQLDKSGLPSDRFFAERPEGSVSTLKIQRTQQEDSAVYLCASSSNGGEQYFGPGTRLTVT.

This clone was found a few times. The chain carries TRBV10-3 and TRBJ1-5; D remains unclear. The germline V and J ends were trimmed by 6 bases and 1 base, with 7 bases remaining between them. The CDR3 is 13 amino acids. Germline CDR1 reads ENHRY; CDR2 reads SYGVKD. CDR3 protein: CAISEESNQPQHF. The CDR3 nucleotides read TGTGCCATCAGCGAGGAGAGCAATCAGCCCCAGCATTTT.

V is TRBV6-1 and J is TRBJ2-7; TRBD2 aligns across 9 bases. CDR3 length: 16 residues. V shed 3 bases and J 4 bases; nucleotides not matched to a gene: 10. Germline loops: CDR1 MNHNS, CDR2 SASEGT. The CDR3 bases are TGTGCCAGCAGTGAGGCTAGTGGTAGCGGGAGATACGAGCAGTACTTC. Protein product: CASSEASGSGRYEQYF.

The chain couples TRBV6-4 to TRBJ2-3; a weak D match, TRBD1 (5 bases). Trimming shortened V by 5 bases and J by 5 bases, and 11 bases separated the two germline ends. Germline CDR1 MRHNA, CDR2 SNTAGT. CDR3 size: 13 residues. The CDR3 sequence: CASSQGEQDTQYF. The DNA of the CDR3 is TGTGCCAGCAGTCAAGGGGAACAAGATACGCAGTATTTT.

CDR3 DNA sequence: TGCGCCAGCACCACAACCCGCACAGGGGGCTTGATTGTCGGCTACACCTTC. Translating it yields CASTTTRTGGLIVGYTF. The rearrangement links TRBV4-1 to TRBJ1-2; TRBD1 agrees at 9 bases. Germline V gene lookup returns CDR1 MGHRA and CDR2 YSYEKL. The CDR3 is made up of 17 amino acids. J lost 8 bases, V lost 7 bases, and 20 bases had no gene match.